The 30 T cell receptor beta chains listed next were all sequenced from one sample in a study of cytomegalovirus exposure and HLA in healthy donors. Vbeta (60) and Jbeta (13) primers were used in the PCR. Profiling relied on immunoSEQ multiplex PCR, and the TCRdb table lists in-frame clones only, not all of them. Of about 100,000 clones listed, around 77% were seen once; the top ten hold under 8.5%. The sequencing input was PBMCs. The receptor set was obtained from a man aged 30 to 45 in good health and CMV-seronegative.

V and J are TRBV28 and TRBJ2-3; D perhaps matches TRBD2 (5 bases). The CDR3 has 14 amino acids. Trimming left V 4 bases short and J 6 bases short, with 14 bases between. Germline V CDR1 and CDR2: MDHEN, SYDVKM. The CDR3 here is CASSWSSTRDTQYF. The CDR3 nucleotides are TGTGCCAGCAGTTGGTCTAGCACCAGGGATACGCAGTATTTT.

The V call is TRBV30, the J call TRBJ1-2; D perhaps matches TRBD1 (6 bases). The V end lost 4 bases, the J end lost 6 bases, and 15 bases lay between the germline ends. This CDR3 region has 13 residues. The germline V gene has CDR1 GTSNPN and CDR2 SVGIG (reference sequence). Here the CDR3 reads CAWNALGGHGYTF. The DNA of the CDR3 is TGTGCCTGGAACGCATTGGGGGGGCATGGCTACACCTTC.

CDR3 nucleotides: TGTGCCAGCAGCCCGCCCCAGGGTGGCAATCAGCCCCAGCATTTT. This sequence encodes CASSPPQGGNQPQHF. The chain joins TRBV28 to TRBJ1-5; D might be TRBD1 (5 bases). Germline values: CDR1 MDHEN, CDR2 SYDVKM. Trimming removed 6 bases from V and 2 bases from J, with 14 bases in between. This CDR3 spans 15 amino acids.

This clone was recorded once. The chain recombines TRBV7-2 with TRBJ1-2; 7 bases are a match to TRBD1. Losses at the gene ends were 6 bases for V and 2 bases for J; bases not matched to a gene: 12. From germline, CDR1 is SGHTA and CDR2 FQGNSA. CDR3 length: 16 residues. The CDR3 coding sequence is TGTGCCAGCAGGCCTCCGGGACAGAGAAAAAACTATGGCTACACCTTC. Protein sequence: CASRPPGQRKNYGYTF. The whole variable domain, remainder taken from reference TRBV7-2 and TRBJ1-2, is GAGVSQSPSNKVTEKGKDVELRCDPISGHTALYWYRQSLGQGLEFLIYFQGNSAPDKSGLPSDRFSAERTGGSVSTLTIQRTQQEDSAVYLCASRPPGQRKNYGYTFGSGTRLTVV.

This clone has more than one count but fewer than ten. The gene calls are TRBV4-3 and TRBJ2-1, with D tentatively TRBD2 (6 bases). From germline, CDR1 is LGHNA and CDR2 YSLEER. The CDR3 is made up of 13 amino acids. Trimming took off 3 bases at V and 3 bases at J, with 6 bases between the two ends. CDR3 DNA: TGCGCCAGCAGCCAGGGACTCTACAATGAGCAGTTCTTC. It codes for CASSQGLYNEQFF.

This chain joins TRBV7-6 and TRBJ2-1, with TRBD2 as a possible D gene (6 bases). This CDR3 has 16 residues. The germline V gene encodes CDR1 SGHVS and CDR2 FNYEAQ. Between the trimmed V and J ends, which lost 2 bases and 7 bases, there was a span of 18 bases. The CDR3 region is CASSLLSGGGGNEQFF. The DNA of the CDR3 is TGTGCCAGCAGCTTATTGTCCGGGGGAGGTGGGAATGAGCAGTTCTTC.

The CDR3, as DNA: TGTGCCAGCAGTTTATGGGGACTAGTTTCTCACACCGGGGAGCTGTTTTTT. Encoded protein: CASSLWGLVSHTGELFF. The J gene is TRBJ2-2, the V gene TRBV28; TRBD2 agrees at 8 bases. CDR1 is MDHEN and CDR2 is SYDVKM in the germline V gene. Germline trimming cut 0 bases from V and 3 bases from J; bases unmatched to any gene: 6. The CDR3 contains 17 residues. Supplemented by reference TRBV28 and TRBJ2-2, the full variable domain reads DVKVTQSSRYLVKRTGEKVFLECVQDMDHENMFWYRQDPGLGLRLIYFSYDVKMKEKGDIPEGYSVSREKKERFSLILESASTNQTSMYLCASSLWGLVSHTGELFFGEGSRLTVL.

V is TRBV6-5 and J is TRBJ1-1; the match to TRBD1 covers 9 bases. This CDR3 is 16 amino acids long. Trimming at V came to 0 bases and at J to 5 bases, leaving 7 bases not matched to a gene. Germline CDR1 is MNHEY and CDR2 is SVGAGI. The CDR3 DNA sequence: TGTGCCAGCAGTTACTCCCGACAGGGGGGTTCGACTGAAGCTTTCTTT. Protein product: CASSYSRQGGSTEAFF.

The rearrangement links TRBV7-2 to TRBJ1-1; D might be TRBD1 (6 bases). Between the trimmed V and J ends, which lost 3 bases and 5 bases, there was a span of 19 bases. The germline V gene has CDR1 SGHTA and CDR2 FQGNSA. CDR3 length equals 16 residues. CDR3 bases: TGTGCCAGCAGCTTTTACCAGGGGCCTGTATGGACTGAAGCTTTCTTT. Translated, it gives CASSFYQGPVWTEAFF.

The CDR3 nucleotides read TGTGCCAGCGGGGGGGTTGGCTCTGGAAACACCATATATTTT. The encoded protein is CASGGVGSGNTIYF. This rearrangement joins TRBV28 to TRBJ1-3; TRBD1 might be the D (5 bases). CDR1 MDHEN and CDR2 SYDVKM come from the germline V gene. The CDR3 contains 14 residues. Trimming left V 8 bases short and J 0 bases short, with 11 bases between.

This chain links TRBV11-2 with TRBJ1-4; a weak D match, TRBD1 (6 bases). V was cut by 4 bases and J by 0 bases, with 9 bases left in between. From germline, CDR1 is SGHAT and CDR2 FQNNGV. The CDR3 extends over 15 amino acids. As DNA, the CDR3 is TGTGCCAGCAGCTACAGGGACGCAACTAATGAAAAACTGTTTTTT. Translating gives CASSYRDATNEKLFF.

The chain recombines TRBV19 with TRBJ1-1; D gene ambiguous. The CDR3 covers 14 residues. V lost 3 bases, J lost 0 bases, and 8 bases lay in between. CDR1 and CDR2 from the germline V gene are LNHDA and SQIVND (reference sequence). CDR3 sequence (DNA): TGTGCCAGTAGTATTGCCAGGATGAACACTGAAGCTTTCTTT. It is translated as CASSIARMNTEAFF.

The rearrangement uses TRBV9 and TRBJ2-1; tentative D call: TRBD2 (6 bases). The V gene lost 0 bases and the J gene lost 5 bases, with 9 bases spanning the gap. The CDR3 runs 14 residues. Per germline, CDR1 SGDLS and CDR2 YYNGEE. The CDR3, as DNA: TGTGCCAGCAGCGTAGCTTGGAGGGACAATGAGCAGTTCTTC. It translates to CASSVAWRDNEQFF.

This sequence joins TRBV27 and TRBJ2-7; the match to TRBD1 covers 9 bases. V lost 3 bases to trimming and J lost 6 bases; unmatched junction nucleotides: 15. The CDR3 is 17 amino acids. CDR1 is MNHEY, CDR2 SMNVEV, per germline (reference sequence). The CDR3 DNA reads as TGTGCCAGCAGTTTGTCCAAGCCGGGACAGGGAGGGGGCGAGCAGTACTTC. Translation gives CASSLSKPGQGGGEQYF.

The V call is TRBV7-9, the J call TRBJ2-7, with D tentatively TRBD2 (5 bases). The V end was cut by 7 bases, the J end by 7 bases, with 11 bases between. Germline loops: CDR1 SEHNR, CDR2 FQNEAQ (reference sequence). The CDR3 loop spans 11 amino acids. The CDR3 loop reads CASTSGKEQYF. The CDR3, as DNA: TGTGCCAGCACCTCGGGGAAGGAGCAGTACTTC.

The rearrangement links TRBV4-2 to TRBJ2-2; 8 nucleotides agree with TRBD2. This CDR3 is 16 amino acids long. Looked up from germline, CDR1 is LGHNA and CDR2 is YNFKEQ. The trim removed 1 base at V and 2 bases at J, leaving 3 bases unmatched. DNA for the CDR3: TGTGCCAGCAGCCAAGCGAGCGGGAGAAACACCGGGGAGCTGTTTTTT. It is translated as CASSQASGRNTGELFF.

This clone was detected a few times. The V gene is TRBV7-9, the J gene TRBJ1-1; possible D gene TRBD1, 6 bases. CDR1 is SEHNR, CDR2 FQNEAQ, per germline (reference sequence). With 3 bases removed from V and 1 base from J, the gap between germline ends came to 9 bases. The CDR3 sequence is 14 residues long. Here the CDR3 reads CASSLMTGNTEAFF. CDR3 bases: TGTGCCAGCAGCTTGATGACAGGGAACACTGAAGCTTTCTTT. Looking up the rest from reference TRBV7-9 and TRBJ1-1 gives the full variable domain: DTGVSQNPRHKITKRGQNVTFRCDPISEHNRLYWYRQTLGQGPEFLTYFQNEAQLEKSRLLSDRFSAERPKGSFSTLEIQRTEQGDSAMYLCASSLMTGNTEAFFGQGTRLTVV.

J is TRBJ2-7 and V is TRBV19, with 8 bases matching TRBD1. The ends lost 6 bases at V and 3 bases at J; junction bases unmatched: 7. CDR1 and CDR2 (germline): LNHDA, SQIVND (reference sequence). CDR3 length: 14 residues. CDR3 loop: CASSRTGTYYEQYF. CDR3 nucleotide sequence: TGTGCCAGTAGCAGGACAGGGACCTACTACGAGCAGTACTTC.

V and J are TRBV18 and TRBJ2-7; the D gene is possibly TRBD1 (5 bases). CDR1 KGHSH and CDR2 LQKENI come from the germline V gene. This CDR3 region has 12 residues. The V end lost 3 bases, the J end lost 6 bases, and 9 bases lay between the germline ends. This CDR3 reads CASSPQGSEQYF. The CDR3 coding sequence is TGTGCCAGCTCACCCCAGGGTAGCGAGCAGTACTTC. Full variable domain (missing parts from reference TRBV18 and TRBJ2-7): NAGVMQNPRHLVRRRGQEARLRCSPMKGHSHVYWYRQLPEEGLKFMVYLQKENIIDESGMPKERFSAEFPKEGPSILRIQQVVRGDSAAYFCASSPQGSEQYFGPGTRLTVT.

This clone was observed a handful of times. The chain recombines TRBV30 with TRBJ1-5; D may be TRBD1 (5 bases). CDR1 is GTSNPN and CDR2 is SVGIG in the germline V gene (reference sequence). V was pared by 1 base and J by 1 base, with 20 bases between. The CDR3 is made up of 18 amino acids. The DNA of the CDR3 is TGTGCCTGGAGTGAACCTGACAGCCCTTTACGAAGCAATCAGCCCCAGCATTTT. Translated, it gives CAWSEPDSPLRSNQPQHF.

The CDR3 coding sequence is TGTGCCAGCAGCTTAGGCCGACAGGGAGTCTACGAGCAGTACTTC. Protein sequence: CASSLGRQGVYEQYF. The chain employs TRBV7-9 and TRBJ2-7; 7 positions match TRBD1. After removal of 1 base from V and 3 bases from J, the junction contained 6 bases not matched to a gene. Germline CDR1 and CDR2: SEHNR and FQNEAQ (reference sequence). The CDR3 has 15 residues.

This chain joins TRBV6-6 and TRBJ2-2; D is possibly TRBD1 (6 bases). The V end lost 7 bases, the J end lost 6 bases, and 12 bases lay between the germline ends. The CDR3 sequence is 13 residues long. Germline-derived CDR1 and CDR2 are MNHNY and SVGAGI (reference sequence). This CDR3 is CASTWTDAGELFF. CDR3 bases: TGTGCCAGCACCTGGACAGACGCCGGGGAGCTGTTTTTT.

The gene calls are TRBV7-3 and TRBJ1-2; possibly TRBD1 for D (6 bases). This CDR3 has 13 residues. Trimming cost V 1 base and J 7 bases, with 10 bases left between them. CDR1 is SGHTA and CDR2 is FQGTGA in the germline V gene. CDR3 residues: CASSLRGGGGYTF. CDR3 bases: TGTGCCAGCAGCTTAAGGGGAGGGGGTGGCTACACCTTC.

The genes are TRBV5-5 and TRBJ2-1; 9 nucleotides match TRBD2. CDR1 SGHKS and CDR2 YYEKEE come from the germline V gene (reference sequence). CDR3 length: 14 amino acids. Germline trimming cut 1 base from V and 7 bases from J; bases unmatched to any gene: 3. DNA of the CDR3: TGTGCCAGCAGCTTGAAGACTAGCGGAAATGAGCAGTTCTTC. Its protein is CASSLKTSGNEQFF.

This rearrangement joins TRBV7-6 to TRBJ2-2; 11 nucleotides line up with TRBD1. Trimming cost V 5 bases and J 7 bases; bases outside gene matches: 6. The CDR3 spans 15 residues. The germline gives CDR1 SGHVS, CDR2 FNYEAQ. The CDR3 is CASSAGTGGSGELFF. The CDR3 DNA reads TGTGCCAGCAGCGCCGGGACAGGGGGTAGCGGGGAGCTGTTTTTT.

This clone was counted between two and nine times. This rearrangement joins TRBV11-1 to TRBJ2-1; TRBD2 aligns across 14 bases. Germline V gene lookup returns CDR1 SGHAT and CDR2 FQDESV (reference sequence). After removal of 6 bases from V and 10 bases from J, the junction contained 8 bases not matched to a gene. This CDR3 is built from 15 residues. The DNA of the CDR3 is TGTGCCAGCAGACCGGGGACTAGCGGGAGAGAGGAGCAGTTCTTC. It is translated as CASRPGTSGREEQFF. Full variable domain (missing parts from reference TRBV11-1 and TRBJ2-1): EAEVAQSPRYKITEKSQAVAFWCDPISGHATLYWYRQILGQGPELLVQFQDESVVDDSQLPKDRFSAERLKGVDSTLKIQPAELGDSAMYLCASRPGTSGREEQFFGPGTRLTVL.

This clone was seen a few times. The rearrangement joins TRBV7-9 to TRBJ1-1; a possible D gene is TRBD1 (5 bases). The CDR3 has 16 residues. Germline V lookup: CDR1 SEHNR, CDR2 FQNEAQ (reference sequence). The V end was cut by 2 bases, the J end by 3 bases, with 16 bases between. The CDR3 bases are TGTGCCAGCAGCTTACTTAGGGGCGGCCTTGACACTGAAGCTTTCTTT. It encodes CASSLLRGGLDTEAFF.

The chain couples TRBV6-6 to TRBJ1-1, with D maybe TRBD1 (5 bases). V shed 0 bases and J shed 1 base, with 9 bases lying between them. The CDR3 runs 15 residues. Germline V gene lookup returns CDR1 MNHNY and CDR2 SVGAGI (reference sequence). CDR3 DNA sequence: TGTGCCAGCAGTTACTCGGGGCATCAGAACACTGAAGCTTTCTTT. Protein product: CASSYSGHQNTEAFF.

The chain uses TRBV18 and TRBJ2-3, with 7 bases identical to TRBD2. This CDR3 contains 14 residues. Germline trimming cut 2 bases from V and 5 bases from J; bases unmatched to any gene: 4. The V gene's germline CDR1 is KGHSH and CDR2 LQKENI. CDR3 loop: CASSPRPGGDTQYF. CDR3 DNA sequence: TGTGCCAGCTCACCAAGACCGGGGGGAGATACGCAGTATTTT.

The genes are TRBV15 and TRBJ2-7; TRBD1 might be the D (5 bases). Germline assignment: CDR1 LNHNV and CDR2 YYDKDF (reference sequence). The CDR3 sequence is 16 residues long. V was shortened by 3 bases and J by 6 bases, with 21 bases between the two germline ends. CDR3 loop: CATSSYRNPQGSEQYF. The CDR3 coding sequence is TGTGCCACCAGCAGCTATCGGAATCCCCAGGGATCCGAGCAGTACTTC.